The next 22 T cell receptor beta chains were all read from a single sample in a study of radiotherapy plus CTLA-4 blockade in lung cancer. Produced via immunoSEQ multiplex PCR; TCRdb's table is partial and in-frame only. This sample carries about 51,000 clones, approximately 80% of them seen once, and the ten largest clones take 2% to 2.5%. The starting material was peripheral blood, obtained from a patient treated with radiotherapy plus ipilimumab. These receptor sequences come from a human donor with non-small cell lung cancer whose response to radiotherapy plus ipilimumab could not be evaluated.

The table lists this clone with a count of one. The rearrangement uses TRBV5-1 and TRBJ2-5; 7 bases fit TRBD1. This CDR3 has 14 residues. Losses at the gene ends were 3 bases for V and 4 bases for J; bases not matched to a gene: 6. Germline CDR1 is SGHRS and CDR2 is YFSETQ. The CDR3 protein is CASSSTGSGETQYF. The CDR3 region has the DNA TGCGCCAGCAGCTCGACAGGGTCGGGAGAGACCCAGTACTTC.

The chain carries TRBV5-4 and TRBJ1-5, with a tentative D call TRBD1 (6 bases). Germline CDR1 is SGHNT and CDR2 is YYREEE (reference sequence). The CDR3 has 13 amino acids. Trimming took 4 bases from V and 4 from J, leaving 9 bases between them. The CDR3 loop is CASSPDRNQPQHF. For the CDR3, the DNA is TGTGCCAGCAGCCCCGACAGGAATCAGCCCCAGCATTTT.

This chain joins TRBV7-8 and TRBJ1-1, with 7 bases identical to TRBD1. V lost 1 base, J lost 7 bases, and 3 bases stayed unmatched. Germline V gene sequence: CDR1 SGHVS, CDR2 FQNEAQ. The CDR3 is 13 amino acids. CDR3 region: CASSLDRTGEAFF. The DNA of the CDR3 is TGTGCCAGCAGCTTAGACCGGACAGGTGAAGCTTTCTTT.

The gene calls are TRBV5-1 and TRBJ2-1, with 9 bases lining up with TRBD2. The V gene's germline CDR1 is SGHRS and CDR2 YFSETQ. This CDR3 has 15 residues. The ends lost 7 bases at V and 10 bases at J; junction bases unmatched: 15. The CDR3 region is CASSKGGGAMGEQFF. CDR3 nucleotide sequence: TGCGCCAGCTCCAAGGGCGGGGGGGCCATGGGAGAGCAGTTCTTC.

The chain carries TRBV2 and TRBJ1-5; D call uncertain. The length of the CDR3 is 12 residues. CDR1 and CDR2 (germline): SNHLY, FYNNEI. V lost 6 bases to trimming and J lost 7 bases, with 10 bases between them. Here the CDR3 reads CASSTGGQPQHF. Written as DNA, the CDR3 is TGTGCCAGCAGCACGGGAGGGCAGCCCCAGCATTTT.

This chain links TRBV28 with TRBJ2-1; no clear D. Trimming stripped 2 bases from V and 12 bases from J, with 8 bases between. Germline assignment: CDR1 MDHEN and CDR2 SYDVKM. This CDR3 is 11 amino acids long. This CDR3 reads CASSLTTGQFF. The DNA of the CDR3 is TGTGCCAGCAGTTTAACGACGGGGCAGTTCTTC.

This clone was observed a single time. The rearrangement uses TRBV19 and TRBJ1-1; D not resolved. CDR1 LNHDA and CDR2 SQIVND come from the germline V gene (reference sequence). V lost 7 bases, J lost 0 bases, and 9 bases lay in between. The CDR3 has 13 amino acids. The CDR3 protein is CASKARLNTEAFF. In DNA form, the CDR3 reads TGTGCCAGTAAGGCCAGGCTGAACACTGAAGCTTTCTTT.

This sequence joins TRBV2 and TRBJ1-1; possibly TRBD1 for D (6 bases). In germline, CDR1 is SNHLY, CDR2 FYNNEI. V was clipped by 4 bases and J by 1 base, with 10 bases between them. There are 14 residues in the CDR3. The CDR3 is CASSAQGRNTEAFF. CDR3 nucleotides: TGTGCCAGCAGTGCACAGGGACGGAACACTGAAGCTTTCTTT.

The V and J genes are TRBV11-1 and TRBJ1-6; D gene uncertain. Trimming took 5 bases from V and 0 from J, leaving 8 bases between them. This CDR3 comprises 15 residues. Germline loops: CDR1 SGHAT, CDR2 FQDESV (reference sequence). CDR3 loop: CASSPESSYNSPLHF. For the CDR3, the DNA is TGTGCCAGCAGCCCCGAGAGCTCCTATAATTCACCCCTCCACTTT.

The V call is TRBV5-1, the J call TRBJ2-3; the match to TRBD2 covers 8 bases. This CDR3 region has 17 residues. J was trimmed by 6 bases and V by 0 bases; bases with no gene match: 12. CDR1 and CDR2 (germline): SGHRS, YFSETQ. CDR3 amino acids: CASSLGSGGFAGDTQYF. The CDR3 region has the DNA TGCGCCAGCAGCTTGGGGAGCGGGGGATTTGCGGGCGATACGCAGTATTTT.

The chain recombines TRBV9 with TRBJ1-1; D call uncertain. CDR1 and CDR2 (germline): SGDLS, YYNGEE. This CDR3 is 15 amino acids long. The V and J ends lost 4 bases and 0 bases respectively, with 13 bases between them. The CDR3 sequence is CASSPQGGLNTEAFF. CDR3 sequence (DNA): TGTGCCAGCAGCCCCCAAGGCGGCTTGAACACTGAAGCTTTCTTT.

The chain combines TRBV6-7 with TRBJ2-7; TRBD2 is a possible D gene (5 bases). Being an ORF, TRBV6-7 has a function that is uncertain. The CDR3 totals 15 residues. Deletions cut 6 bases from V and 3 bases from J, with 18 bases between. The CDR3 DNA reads TGTGCCAGCAGCCACGAGGAGGCTAGCCGCTACGAGCAGTACTTC. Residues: CASSHEEASRYEQYF.

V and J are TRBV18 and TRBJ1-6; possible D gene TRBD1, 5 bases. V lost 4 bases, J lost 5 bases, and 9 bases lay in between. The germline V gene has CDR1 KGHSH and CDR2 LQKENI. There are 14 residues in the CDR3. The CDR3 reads CASSRDRDNSPLHF. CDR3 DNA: TGTGCCAGCTCACGCGACAGAGATAATTCACCCCTCCACTTT.

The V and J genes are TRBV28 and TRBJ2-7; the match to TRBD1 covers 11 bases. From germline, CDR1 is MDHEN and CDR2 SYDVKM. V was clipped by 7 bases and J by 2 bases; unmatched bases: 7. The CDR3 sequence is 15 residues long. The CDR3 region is CASTYRDRGTYEQYF. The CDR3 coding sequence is TGTGCCAGCACCTACCGGGACAGGGGGACCTACGAGCAGTACTTC.

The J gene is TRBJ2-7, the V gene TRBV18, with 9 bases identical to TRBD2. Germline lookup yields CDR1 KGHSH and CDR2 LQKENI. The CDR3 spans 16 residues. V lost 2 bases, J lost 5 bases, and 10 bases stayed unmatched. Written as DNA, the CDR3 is TGTGCCAGCTCACCATTCGTGGGCGGGAGGGCTAACGAGCAGTACTTC. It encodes CASSPFVGGRANEQYF.

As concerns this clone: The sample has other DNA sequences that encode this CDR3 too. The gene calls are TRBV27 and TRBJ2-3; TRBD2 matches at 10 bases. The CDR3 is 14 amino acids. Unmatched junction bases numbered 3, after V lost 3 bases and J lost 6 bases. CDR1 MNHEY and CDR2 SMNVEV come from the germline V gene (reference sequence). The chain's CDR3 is CASSFSGRGDTQYF. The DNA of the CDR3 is TGTGCCAGCAGTTTCAGCGGGAGGGGGGATACGCAGTATTTT.

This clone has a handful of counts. In DNA form, the CDR3 reads TGTGCCAGCAGCTTCGGACTGAACTACGAGCAGTACTTC. Its translation is CASSFGLNYEQYF. The chain uses TRBV11-3 and TRBJ2-7; TRBD2 might be the D (5 bases). This CDR3 region has 13 residues. V lost 3 bases to trimming and J lost 3 bases, with 9 bases between them. Germline V lookup: CDR1 SGHNT, CDR2 YENEEA.

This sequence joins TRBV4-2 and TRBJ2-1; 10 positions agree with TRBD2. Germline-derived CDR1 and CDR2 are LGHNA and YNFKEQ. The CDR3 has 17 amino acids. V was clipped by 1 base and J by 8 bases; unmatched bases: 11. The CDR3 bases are TGTGCCAGCAGCCAAGGAGCGGGGGGGCCAAGAGGAGATGAGCAGTTCTTC. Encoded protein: CASSQGAGGPRGDEQFF.

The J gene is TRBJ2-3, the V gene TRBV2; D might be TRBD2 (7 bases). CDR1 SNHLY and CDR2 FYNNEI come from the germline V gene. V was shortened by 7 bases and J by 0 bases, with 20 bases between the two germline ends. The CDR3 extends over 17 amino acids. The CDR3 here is CASISWGGYSSTDTQYF. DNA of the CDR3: TGTGCCAGCATAAGTTGGGGGGGCTACTCTAGCACAGATACGCAGTATTTT.

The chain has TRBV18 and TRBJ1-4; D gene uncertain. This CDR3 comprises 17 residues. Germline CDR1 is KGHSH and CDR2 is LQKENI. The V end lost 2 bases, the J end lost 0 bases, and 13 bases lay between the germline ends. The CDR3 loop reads CASSPSAETATNEKLFF. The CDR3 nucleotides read TGTGCCAGCTCACCATCGGCGGAAACTGCAACTAATGAAAAACTGTTTTTT.

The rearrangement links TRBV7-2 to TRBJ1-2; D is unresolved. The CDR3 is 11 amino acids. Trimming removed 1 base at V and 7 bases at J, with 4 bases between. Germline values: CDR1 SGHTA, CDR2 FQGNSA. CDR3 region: CASSLVLGYTF. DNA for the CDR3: TGTGCCAGCAGCTTAGTTCTTGGCTACACCTTC.

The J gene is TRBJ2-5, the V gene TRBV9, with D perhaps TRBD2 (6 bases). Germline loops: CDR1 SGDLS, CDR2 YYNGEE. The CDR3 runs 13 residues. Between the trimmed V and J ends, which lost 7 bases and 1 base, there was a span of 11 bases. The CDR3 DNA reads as TGTGCCAGCGGGGGGACGAGCCAAGAGACCCAGTACTTC. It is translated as CASGGTSQETQYF.